This T cell receptor (beta chain) was identified in a study of lymphopenia after photon versus proton radiotherapy. Clones were sequenced by immunoSEQ multiplex PCR, and TCRdb holds only the in-frame ones, with some missing. Seen here are about 30,000 clones, 85% to 95% observed once, and the top ten hold roughly 0.71%. The CDR3 contains 15 residues. CDR1 is MNHEY and CDR2 is SVGAGI in the germline V gene. Between the trimmed V and J ends, which lost 2 bases and 5 bases, there was a span of 16 bases. Sequenced material: peripheral blood, taken from a patient treated with photon-based radiotherapy. The rearrangement joins TRBV6-5 to TRBJ2-7; D remains unclear. This TCR was recovered from a woman in her forties or fifties with cholangiocarcinoma. The CDR3 DNA follows: TGTGCCAGCAGTTACAGACACCCTAATCAACACGAGCAGTACTTC. As protein: CASSYRHPNQHEQYF.